This is a list of T cell receptor beta chains from one sample in a study of T cell changes during pregnancy in multiple sclerosis. Clones were sequenced by immunoSEQ multiplex PCR, and TCRdb holds only the in-frame ones, with some missing. The sample holds some 75,000 clones, more than 90% seen once. The sample in question was peripheral blood, obtained in the second trimester of pregnancy. The receptors originated from a female donor with multiple sclerosis, enrolled in a pregnancy study. Both conserved end residues are part of each CDR3. A D gene is named only where the DNA matches it firmly. Size is stated for part of the rows, as once, few or many counts, or as a class when the clone is expanded.

J: TRBJ2-7; D: TRBD1; V: TRBV27; size: -; CDR3: CASSWGAGQGYEQYF; DNA: TGTGCCAGCAGTTGGGGGGCCGGACAGGGCTACGAGCAGTACTTC
J: TRBJ1-4; D: -; V: TRBV27; size: -; CDR3: CASSLVLGPSNEKLFF; DNA: TGTGCCAGCAGTTTAGTACTAGGACCCTCTAATGAAAAACTGTTTTTT
J: TRBJ2-7; D: -; V: TRBV9; size: -; CDR3: CASSVEISDYEQYF; DNA: TGTGCCAGCAGCGTAGAGATTAGCGACTACGAGCAGTACTTC
J: TRBJ2-2; D: -; V: TRBV7-2; size: -; CDR3: CASSLTPWYRVLAGELFF; DNA: TGTGCCAGCAGCTTAACCCCTTGGTACCGCGTTTTGGCCGGGGAGCTGTTTTTT
J: TRBJ2-7; D: TRBD2; V: TRBV5-6; size: -; CDR3: CASSRRERGRYEQYF; DNA: TGTGCCAGCAGCCGTCGTGAGCGGGGCCGCTACGAGCAGTACTTC
J: TRBJ2-7; D: -; V: TRBV19; size: -; CDR3: CASSMVGSNEQYF; DNA: TGTGCCAGTAGTATGGTCGGGTCCAACGAGCAGTACTTC
J: TRBJ2-1; D: -; V: TRBV7-9; size: -; CDR3: CAGGGDRTEQFF; DNA: TGTGCCGGGGGGGGTGACAGGACTGAGCAGTTCTTC
J: TRBJ1-4; D: TRBD1; V: TRBV6-1; size: -; CDR3: CASSEEGAPNEKLFF; DNA: TGTGCCAGCAGTGAAGAGGGGGCGCCTAATGAAAAACTGTTTTTT
J: TRBJ1-5; D: -; V: TRBV6-5; size: -; CDR3: CASSPSTWGRGPQHF; DNA: TGTGCCAGCAGTCCGTCGACTTGGGGAAGGGGGCCCCAGCATTTT
J: TRBJ2-7; D: -; V: TRBV7-9; size: -; CDR3: CASSLAQGPSGEQYF; DNA: TGTGCCAGCAGCTTAGCCCAGGGGCCGTCTGGAGAGCAGTACTTC
J: TRBJ2-7; D: -; V: TRBV10-1; size: -; CDR3: CASSASGDSSYEQYF; DNA: TGCGCCAGCAGTGCCTCGGGGGACAGCTCCTACGAGCAGTACTTC
J: TRBJ1-2; D: -; V: TRBV7-9; size: few; CDR3: CASIPPGDEGYTF; DNA: TGTGCCAGCATCCCGCCCGGGGATGAGGGCTACACCTTC
J: TRBJ1-2; D: -; V: TRBV21-1; size: -; CDR3: CASSRVVTGGFYGYTF; DNA: TGTGCCAGCAGCAGGGTCGTGACAGGGGGTTTCTATGGCTACACCTTC
J: TRBJ1-5; D: -; V: TRBV9; size: -; CDR3: CASSVDSYSNQPQHF; DNA: TGTGCCAGCAGCGTTGACAGTTATAGCAATCAGCCCCAGCATTTT
J: TRBJ1-5; D: -; V: TRBV28; size: -; CDR3: CASSLRVSNQPQHF; DNA: TGTGCCAGCAGTTTACGAGTTAGCAATCAGCCCCAGCATTTT
J: TRBJ2-3; D: TRBD2; V: TRBV29-1; size: once; CDR3: CSVPSGRFYTQYF; DNA: TGCAGCGTTCCTAGCGGGAGGTTTTATACGCAGTATTTT
J: TRBJ2-7; D: TRBD2; V: TRBV19; size: -; CDR3: CASSKGLASYEQYF; DNA: TGTGCCAGTAGTAAGGGACTAGCATCCTACGAGCAGTACTTC
J: TRBJ2-7; D: -; V: TRBV21-1; size: -; CDR3: CASNCLFSGSSYEQYF; DNA: TGTGCCAGCAATTGCCTTTTTAGCGGGAGCAGCTACGAGCAGTACTTC
J: TRBJ2-2; D: -; V: TRBV5-1; size: -; CDR3: CASSSNQGSPGELFF; DNA: TGCGCCAGCAGCTCCAATCAGGGATCCCCCGGGGAGCTGTTTTTT
J: TRBJ2-7; D: -; V: TRBV13; size: -; CDR3: CASSLAQTYEQYF; DNA: TGTGCCAGCAGCTTAGCGCAGACCTACGAGCAGTACTTC
J: TRBJ2-1; D: TRBD2; V: TRBV6-4; size: -; CDR3: CASSDRSGGHNEQFF; DNA: TGTGCCAGCAGTGACAGGAGCGGGGGTCACAATGAGCAGTTCTTC
J: TRBJ2-2; D: -; V: TRBV25-1; size: -; CDR3: CASSETGNGELFF; DNA: TGTGCCAGCAGTGAAACAGGGAATGGGGAGCTGTTTTTT